The 3 T cell receptor beta chains listed next were all sequenced from one sample in a study of PD-1 blockade in classical Hodgkin lymphoma. Some clones are missing from TCRdb's copy, which holds only in-frame ones; the method was immunoSEQ multiplex PCR. The data contain approximately 52,000 clones, approximately 73% of them singletons. There was relapse after autologous stem cell transplantation in every patient, and there was variation in brentuximab vedotin exposure. This specimen was peripheral blood mononuclear cells (PBMCs), taken before the second cycle of nivolumab. Receptors originate from a human donor with classical Hodgkin lymphoma.

The chain carries TRBV6-1 and TRBJ1-1; D might be TRBD1 (6 bases). V lost 1 base to trimming and J lost 4 bases, with 13 bases between them. Germline assignment: CDR1 MNHNS and CDR2 SASEGT. The CDR3 has 15 residues. The CDR3 here is CASSEGRGGGTEAFF. CDR3 DNA sequence: TGTGCCAGCAGTGAAGGCAGGGGCGGTGGCACTGAAGCTTTCTTT.

This clone was seen only a few times. V usage is TRBV7-3 and J usage is TRBJ1-1; D possibly corresponds to TRBD1 (6 bases). The CDR3 runs to 15 residues. Trimming shortened V by 3 bases and J by 0 bases, and 11 bases separated the two germline ends. Germline V gene lookup returns CDR1 SGHTA and CDR2 FQGTGA. In nucleotides, the CDR3 is TGTGCCAGCAGCTTTACGGGGGGCATGAACACTGAAGCTTTCTTT. This codes for CASSFTGGMNTEAFF.

V usage is TRBV7-9 and J usage is TRBJ2-7, with 10 bases that match TRBD1. The V segment lost 3 bases and the J segment 3 bases; nucleotides outside the gene matches: 2. Germline CDR1 is SEHNR and CDR2 is FQNEAQ (reference sequence). This CDR3 spans 14 amino acids. The CDR3 DNA is TGTGCCAGCAGCTTGGGACAGGGGAACTACGAGCAGTACTTC. Its translation: CASSLGQGNYEQYF. Based on the CDR3 plus reference TRBV7-9 and TRBJ2-7, the full variable domain is DTGVSQNPRHKITKRGQNVTFRCDPISEHNRLYWYRQTLGQGPEFLTYFQNEAQLEKSRLLSDRFSAERPKGSFSTLEIQRTEQGDSAMYLCASSLGQGNYEQYFGPGTRLTVT.